One and the same sample provided the 26 T cell receptor beta chains below, sequenced in a study of early T cells in non-severe SARS-CoV-2 infection. TCRdb recomputed calls from the 5' RACE reads with MiXCR, one row per CDR3 protein. The sample consists of some 48,000 distinct CDR3 sequences, over 10% of them appearing once. The source material was whole blood. The receptors shown here come from an adult who was a healthcare worker with PCR-confirmed SARS-CoV-2 infection or an uninfected control (not recorded which).

This clonotype was found many times. This chain connects TRBV6-1 to TRBJ2-7; TRBD1 agrees at 8 bases. The V and J ends lost 5 bases and 4 bases, in that order; junction bases with no gene match: 1. The CDR3 covers 12 residues. Germline values: CDR1 MNHNS, CDR2 SASEGT. CDR3 sequence: CASSRQGYEQYF. The CDR3 nucleotides are TGTGCCAGCAGTAGACAGGGGTACGAGCAGTACTTC.

This clonotype was counted a few times. The chain employs TRBV6-6 and TRBJ1-1, with D possibly TRBD1 on 5 matching bases. V dropped 0 bases and J dropped 0 bases, with 8 bases sitting between them. The germline CDR1 and CDR2 sequences are MNHNY and SVGAGI (reference sequence). This CDR3 contains 15 residues. Here the CDR3 reads CASSYSQGLNTEAFF. Here the CDR3 DNA reads TGTGCCAGCAGTTACTCGCAGGGTTTGAACACTGAAGCTTTCTTT.

V and J are TRBV6-1 and TRBJ2-3; 11 nucleotides agree with TRBD1. Germline CDR1 is MNHNS and CDR2 is SASEGT. J was trimmed by 4 bases and V by 8 bases; bases with no gene match: 5. This CDR3 region has 14 residues. CDR3 amino acids: CASRDRGWADTQYF. CDR3 coding DNA: TGTGCCAGCCGGGACAGGGGGTGGGCAGATACGCAGTATTTT.

V usage is TRBV19 and J usage is TRBJ1-1; the match to TRBD1 covers 8 bases. Germline CDR1 is LNHDA and CDR2 is SQIVND (reference sequence). Trimming took 7 bases from V and 0 from J; bases not matched to a gene: 10. This CDR3 is 16 amino acids long. This CDR3 is CASTPTGEVMNTEAFF. In DNA form, the CDR3 reads TGTGCCAGTACCCCGACAGGGGAAGTCATGAACACTGAAGCTTTCTTT.

This chain uses TRBV12-3 or TRBV12-4 with TRBJ1-1; D is unclear. Trimming took off 1 base at V and 3 bases at J, with 6 bases between the two ends. The CDR3 runs to 13 residues. The CDR3 here is CASSLVGHTEAFF. The CDR3 DNA is TGTGCCAGCAGTTTAGTTGGGCACACTGAAGCTTTCTTT.

The CDR3 sequence is CASSPRLNYEQYF. In nucleotides, the CDR3 is TGTGCCAGCAGTCCCAGACTTAACTACGAGCAGTACTTC. The rearrangement links TRBV27 to TRBJ2-7, with D hard to call. V lost 5 bases, J lost 3 bases, and 11 bases lay in between. CDR1 is MNHEY and CDR2 is SMNVEV in the germline V gene (reference sequence). This CDR3 has 13 residues.

This sequence joins TRBV11-2 and TRBJ2-1, with 10 bases lining up with TRBD2. The germline gives CDR1 SGHAT, CDR2 FQNNGV. The junction had 14 bases not matched to a gene; V was cut back by 5 bases and J by 4 bases. This CDR3 spans 18 amino acids. Here the CDR3 DNA reads TGTGCCAGCAGCCCACGTGCGCTAGCGGGAGATATGTACAATGAGCAGTTCTTC. Translated: CASSPRALAGDMYNEQFF.

The chain joins TRBV3-1 to TRBJ2-2; TRBD1 or TRBD2 may be the D gene (5 bases each). The CDR3 sequence is 14 residues long. Trimming shortened V by 2 bases and J by 3 bases, and 7 bases separated the two germline ends. CDR1 LGHDT and CDR2 YNNKEL come from the germline V gene (reference sequence). The CDR3 spells CASSQRGDTGELFF. In DNA form, the CDR3 reads TGTGCCAGCAGCCAACGGGGCGACACCGGGGAGCTGTTTTTT.

This clonotype was seen a handful of times. The CDR3, as DNA: TGCGCCAGCAGCCAACTAATTTTACCGGGACAGGGACGAGAAAAACTGTTTTTT. This encodes CASSQLILPGQGREKLFF. The V gene is TRBV4-1, the J gene TRBJ1-4; 9 bases map to TRBD1. V lost 2 bases and J lost 8; bases outside the gene matches: 15. Per the germline V gene, CDR1 is MGHRA and CDR2 is YSYEKL. The length of the CDR3 is 18 residues.

This clonotype was counted only a few times. CDR3 bases: TGTGCCACCAGCAGAGATCTTGGCAGAGAGCAGTACTTC. Encoded protein: CATSRDLGREQYF. The V call is TRBV15, the J call TRBJ2-7, with D unclear. The V gene lost 0 bases and the J gene lost 7 bases, with 10 bases spanning the gap. This CDR3 has 13 residues. Germline CDR1 and CDR2: LNHNV and YYDKDF (reference sequence).

This clonotype was seen ten or more times. This chain connects TRBV7-2 to TRBJ1-2; D gene uncertain. This CDR3 region has 15 residues. The V gene's germline CDR1 is SGHTA and CDR2 FQGNSA. Trimming pared 1 base from V and 5 bases from J, leaving 14 bases between. The chain's CDR3 is CASSLVPDRQYGYTF. The DNA for the CDR3 is TGTGCCAGCAGCTTAGTCCCAGACCGTCAATATGGCTACACCTTC.

The chain employs TRBV5-4 and TRBJ1-1, with unresolved D. The V and J ends lost 4 bases and 5 bases respectively, with 15 bases between them. The V gene's germline CDR1 is SGHNT and CDR2 YYREEE (reference sequence). This CDR3 comprises 14 residues. The CDR3 here is CASSLARGLTEAFF. CDR3 nucleotides: TGTGCCAGCAGCCTGGCCAGAGGATTAACTGAAGCTTTCTTT.

This chain links TRBV5-1 with TRBJ2-5; TRBD1 aligns across 9 bases. V lost 2 bases to trimming and J lost 4 bases; unmatched junction nucleotides: 6. CDR1 SGHRS and CDR2 YFSETQ come from the germline V gene. This CDR3 region has 15 residues. The CDR3 nucleotides are TGCGCCAGCAGCTTCTGGGGACAGGGCGGAGAGACCCAGTACTTC. Translating gives CASSFWGQGGETQYF.

The CDR3 DNA sequence: TGTGCCAGCAGCTCCCACACAGATACGCAGTATTTT. As protein: CASSSHTDTQYF. The chain has TRBV5-6 and TRBJ2-3; D not resolved. The CDR3 spans 12 residues. V lost 3 bases to trimming and J lost 2 bases, with 4 bases between them. Germline V lookup: CDR1 SGHDT, CDR2 YYEEEE. Variable domain in full (rest from reference TRBV5-6 and TRBJ2-3): DAGVTQSPTHLIKTRGQQVTLRCSPKSGHDTVSWYQQALGQGPQFIFQYYEEEERQRGNFPDRFSGHQFPNYSSELNVNALLLGDSALYLCASSSHTDTQYFGPGTRLTVL.

This clonotype was detected only a few times. This chain links TRBV20-1 with TRBJ2-6; D is ambiguous. Germline V gene sequence: CDR1 DFQATT, CDR2 SNEGSKA (reference sequence). This CDR3 contains 14 residues. Trimming took off 3 bases at V and 4 bases at J, with 10 bases between the two ends. The CDR3 sequence is CSASARRGANVLTF. The CDR3 region has the DNA TGCAGTGCTAGTGCCCGAAGAGGGGCCAACGTCCTGACTTTC.

This clonotype was counted at least ten times. V and J are TRBV19 and TRBJ2-7, with 13 positions matching TRBD2. The V gene end was trimmed by 3 bases and the J gene end by 2 bases; junction bases not matched to a gene: 1. The CDR3 is 15 residues long. Germline-derived CDR1 and CDR2 are LNHDA and SQIVND (reference sequence). The CDR3: CASSMGTSGTYEQYF. The DNA of the CDR3 is TGTGCCAGTAGTATGGGGACTAGCGGGACCTACGAGCAGTACTTC.

The table lists this clonotype with many counts. J is TRBJ2-5 and V is TRBV20-1; D gene uncertain. Trimming left V 6 bases short and J 1 base short, with 6 bases between. This CDR3 contains 11 residues. The germline V gene encodes CDR1 DFQATT and CDR2 SNEGSKA (reference sequence). CDR3 protein: CSARLQETQYF. In nucleotides, the CDR3 is TGCAGTGCGCGTCTCCAAGAGACCCAGTACTTC.

This clonotype was seen many times. The chain carries TRBV28 and TRBJ1-5; the match to TRBD1 covers 12 bases. There are 16 residues in the CDR3. Germline CDR1 and CDR2: MDHEN and SYDVKM. Losses at the gene ends were 7 bases for V and 4 bases for J; bases not matched to a gene: 8. CDR3 sequence: CASNSPGQGANQPQHF. The CDR3, as DNA: TGTGCCAGCAATAGTCCGGGACAGGGGGCGAATCAGCCCCAGCATTTT.

This clonotype was observed at least ten times. The rearrangement uses TRBV20-1 and TRBJ2-3; 8 bases are a match to TRBD1. CDR1 and CDR2 from the germline V gene are DFQATT and SNEGSKA (reference sequence). The CDR3 totals 15 residues. Unmatched junction bases numbered 16, after V lost 3 bases and J lost 11 bases. In DNA form, the CDR3 reads TGCAGTGCTAGGGGCCCACAGGGGGTCCAAAGTGAGCAGTATTTT. Translation: CSARGPQGVQSEQYF.

This chain links TRBV2 with TRBJ1-5; D ambiguous. From germline, CDR1 is SNHLY and CDR2 FYNNEI. The V gene lost 3 bases and the J gene lost 15 bases, with 15 bases spanning the gap. This CDR3 comprises 12 residues. The CDR3 bases are TGTGCCAGCAGTGATTATGGCGGTGCCCGGCATTTT. It yields the protein CASSDYGGARHF.

This clonotype was observed at least ten times. This sequence joins TRBV19 and TRBJ1-1; D not resolved. The CDR3 runs 15 residues. Germline-derived CDR1 and CDR2 are LNHDA and SQIVND (reference sequence). V lost 5 bases to trimming and J lost 6 bases, with 19 bases between them. The CDR3 sequence: CASSAVSGRVAEAFF. In nucleotides, the CDR3 is TGTGCCAGTAGTGCCGTATCCGGACGTGTTGCTGAAGCTTTCTTT.

This clonotype appeared many times. The genes are TRBV7-9 and TRBJ2-3; D remains unclear. Germline CDR1 is SEHNR and CDR2 is FQNEAQ (reference sequence). The CDR3 consists of 11 residues. Trimming took 4 bases from V and 4 from J, leaving 3 bases between them. CDR3 protein: CASSSPDTQYF. CDR3 in DNA: TGTGCCAGCAGCTCTCCAGATACGCAGTATTTT.

This sequence joins TRBV6-1 and TRBJ2-7, with TRBD1 matching 7 bases. The J segment lost 4 bases and the V segment lost 5 bases, leaving 14 bases of the junction unmatched. Germline loops: CDR1 MNHNS, CDR2 SASEGT. The CDR3 has 16 amino acids. The CDR3 protein is CASSNRPGTDFYEQYF. The CDR3 DNA follows: TGTGCCAGCAGTAATAGACCCGGGACAGACTTTTACGAGCAGTACTTC.

This clonotype turned up a few times. V gene TRBV27 combines with J gene TRBJ2-2; 7 bases are shared with TRBD1. The CDR3 is made up of 14 amino acids. V lost 5 bases, J lost 3 bases, and 3 bases stayed unmatched. CDR1 and CDR2 (germline): MNHEY, SMNVEV (reference sequence). The CDR3 spells CASSTGQDTGELFF. DNA for the CDR3: TGTGCCAGCAGTACCGGACAGGACACCGGGGAGCTGTTTTTT.

In its sample, this clonotype was seen many times. This chain uses TRBV7-2 with TRBJ2-1, with 9 bases aligning to TRBD2. The germline V gene has CDR1 SGHTA and CDR2 FQGNSA. This CDR3 has 15 residues. Trimming removed 3 bases from V and 10 bases from J; junction bases left unmatched: 10. The CDR3 DNA sequence: TGTGCCAGCAGCTTGGATAGCGGGGGAAGGGGAGAGCAGTTCTTC. As protein: CASSLDSGGRGEQFF.

Only a few counts were recorded for this clonotype. V gene TRBV5-1 combines with J gene TRBJ2-1; 7 bases align to TRBD1. The V gene end was trimmed by 0 bases and the J gene end by 6 bases; junction bases not matched to a gene: 3. Germline CDR1 is SGHRS and CDR2 is YFSETQ. This CDR3 contains 14 residues. The CDR3 spells CASSLGQGPNEQFF. Written as DNA, the CDR3 is TGCGCCAGCAGCTTGGGACAGGGTCCCAATGAGCAGTTCTTC. Full variable domain (outside the CDR3, taken from reference TRBV5-1 and TRBJ2-1): KAGVTQTPRYLIKTRGQQVTLSCSPISGHRSVSWYQQTPGQGLQFLFEYFSETQRNKGNFPGRFSGRQFSNSRSEMNVSTLELGDSALYLCASSLGQGPNEQFFGPGTRLTVL.